The sequence of this T cell receptor (beta chain) was determined in a study of T-cell memory formation after mild COVID-19. Study details: Largely, the TCR clusters proved donor specific.

Findings of the study overall: There were some responding clones in pre-infection memory, which suggested that cross-reactive memory had joined. In second-wave clones peaking day 37, SARS-CoV-2 specificity remained unconfirmed. Day 15 to 85 contracting clones showed balanced CD4/CD8; later expanders leaned CD4+.

TCRdb recomputed calls from the 5' RACE reads with MiXCR, one row per CDR3 protein. The sample has approximately 240,000 distinct CDR3 sequences, about 16% seen once. The germline V gene encodes CDR1 LGHDT and CDR2 YNNKEL (reference sequence). With V trimmed by 3 bases and J by 2 bases, 13 bases remained unmatched. The CDR3 has 17 amino acids. This clonotype came up a few times. The antigen remains unidentified. The sequence was collected from a man younger than 35 who had mild COVID-19 (a few samples of this study predate the infection). Cell type and time point are not known. Source material: PBMCs or a T cell subset sorted from them (not recorded which). The gene calls are TRBV3-1 and TRBJ2-7, with 7 bases lining up with TRBD2. The chain's CDR3 is CASSQGPGQSGAYEQYF. The CDR3, as DNA: TGTGCCAGCAGCCAGGGTCCGGGGCAAAGCGGGGCCTACGAGCAGTACTTC.